The 7 T cell receptor beta chains below come from one sample, sequenced in a study of T cell repertoires in cytomegalovirus infection. TCRdb independently ran MiXCR on the reads; one entry per CDR3 protein. The data show around 450,000 distinct CDR3 sequences, with 25% to 40% seen just once and approximately 13% held by the top ten. Source material: PBMCs. The source is a human donor in good health (CMV status not recorded). Some clones in this sample may be carry-over from other donors' samples.

This clonotype was seen a few times. As DNA, the CDR3 is TGCGCCAGCAGCTTTCCAGGGACAGGGGGAGACGATGAGCAGTTCTTC. Translated, it gives CASSFPGTGGDDEQFF. The chain has TRBV4-3 and TRBJ2-1, with 11 positions matching TRBD1. V shed 5 bases, J shed 8 bases, and the junction held 11 bases outside the gene matches. CDR1 is LGHNA and CDR2 is YSLEER in the germline V gene. This CDR3 has 16 amino acids.

This rearrangement joins TRBV29-1 to TRBJ2-1; 7 bases align to TRBD1. The germline V gene has CDR1 SQVTM and CDR2 ANQGSEA. The CDR3 is 13 residues long. Losses at the gene ends were 6 bases for V and 3 bases for J; bases not matched to a gene: 5. CDR3 protein: CSVRQGVYNEQFF. CDR3 nucleotide sequence: TGCAGCGTACGACAGGGAGTCTACAATGAGCAGTTCTTC.

This clonotype was seen a few times. This chain uses TRBV28 with TRBJ1-3; D might be TRBD1 (5 bases). The CDR3 is made up of 15 amino acids. Trimming removed 2 bases at V and 1 base at J, with 9 bases between. The germline CDR1 and CDR2 sequences are MDHEN and SYDVKM. The CDR3 nucleotides are TGTGCCAGCAGTTTAAGCCACAGGTCTGGAAACACCATATATTTT. The encoded protein is CASSLSHRSGNTIYF. The variable domain in full, with the rest retrieved from reference TRBV28 and TRBJ1-3, is DVKVTQSSRYLVKRTGEKVFLECVQDMDHENMFWYRQDPGLGLRLIYFSYDVKMKEKGDIPEGYSVSREKKERFSLILESASTNQTSMYLCASSLSHRSGNTIYFGEGSWLTVV.

V and J are TRBV20-1 and TRBJ1-5; the D is unclear. The CDR3 length is 12 residues. V lost 2 bases and J lost 2, with 4 bases in between. Germline assignment: CDR1 DFQATT and CDR2 SNEGSKA (reference sequence). CDR3 sequence (DNA): TGCAGTGCTAGATCAGGCAATCAGCCCCAGCATTTT. It translates to CSARSGNQPQHF.

This clonotype has a count of ten or more. This CDR3 reads CASSSYNSPLHF. The CDR3 DNA reads as TGTGCCAGCAGCTCGTATAATTCACCCCTCCACTTT. V usage is TRBV7-6 and J usage is TRBJ1-6; D not certain. V gave up 4 bases and J gave up 4 bases, with 2 bases separating them. Germline V gene sequence: CDR1 SGHVS, CDR2 FNYEAQ. The CDR3 consists of 12 residues.

Comments on this clonotype: One base away lies a much larger clone, so this may be a sequencing read error. The rearrangement links TRBV11-2 to TRBJ1-2, with no clear D. The CDR3 loop spans 15 amino acids. Germline CDR1 is SGHAT and CDR2 is FQNNGV. The CDR3 nucleotides read TGTGCCAGCATCTTAATCCCGGCGGGCAACTATGGCTACACCTTC. The encoded protein is CASILIPAGNYGYTF.

V gene TRBV6-8 combines with J gene TRBJ2-5; the D gene could be TRBD1 or TRBD2 (6 bases each). The V gene's germline CDR1 is MNHGY and CDR2 SAAAGT. This CDR3 comprises 16 residues. V was pared by 2 bases and J by 9 bases, with 22 bases between. Here the CDR3 reads CASSYNSGGGWEAQYF. For the CDR3, the DNA is TGTGCCAGCAGTTACAATTCTGGGGGCGGGTGGGAGGCCCAGTACTTC.